This T cell receptor (beta chain) was recovered during a study of cytomegalovirus exposure and HLA in healthy donors. The CDR3 length is 15 residues. The V end was cut by 1 base, the J end by 3 bases, with 9 bases between. The germline V gene has CDR1 MGHDK and CDR2 SYGVNS. This clone was detected only a few times. With 60 Vbeta and 13 Jbeta primers, the PCR was carried out. Data came from immunoSEQ multiplex PCR; TCRdb stores just in-frame clones and leaves some out. The top ten hold approximately 9.2% of the sample, which has around 92,000 clones, about four fifths seen once. This clonotype originated in a human donor in good health. Sequenced sample: PBMCs. V and J are TRBV25-1 and TRBJ1-4, with a tentative D call TRBD1 (5 bases). In nucleotides, the CDR3 is TGTGCCAGCAGTGAATTCCAGGGCGCTAATGAAAAACTGTTTTTT. The encoded protein is CASSEFQGANEKLFF.